This T cell receptor beta chain came from a study of response to subunit inactivated influenza vaccine. This clonotype was counted only a few times. TCRdb analysed the RT-PCR reads with MiXCR anew, one entry per CDR3 protein. The table includes under 200,000 distinct CDR3 sequences, more than 10% detected once. V lost 4 bases and J lost 3, with 14 bases in between. The CDR3 sequence is 14 residues long. Germline values: CDR1 SGHTS, CDR2 YDEGEE. The data were also submitted as part of a second study, on T cells expressing NK-cell markers. As that study records: 5'RACE template switching with UMIs produced the TCR beta cDNA.

The sequencing here drew on CD8+ T cells sorted from PBMCs, taken about 12 days after vaccination. The clonotype was recovered from a man aged 45-60 years who received an inactivated influenza vaccine. The chain recombines TRBV5-8 with TRBJ2-7; D is undetermined. Here the CDR3 DNA reads TGTGCCAGCAGCACCGGGCTTCGAATCTACGAGCAGTACTTC. This codes for CASSTGLRIYEQYF.